A single sample is the source of the 29 T cell receptor beta chains below, sequenced in a study of T cell responses to AZD1222 COVID-19 vaccine. The protocol was immunoSEQ multiplex PCR, while the TCRdb copy is restricted to in-frame clones and leaves out a portion. The table shows approximately 68,000 clones, with 88% occurring only once. This material consisted of peripheral blood, taken 28 days after the second dose of the MenACWY control vaccine. These receptors all stem from an adult who received the MenACWY meningococcal vaccine as a control.

The chain has TRBV28 and TRBJ2-7; 8 bases line up with TRBD1. J lost 0 bases, V lost 2 bases, and 12 bases had no gene match. The CDR3 consists of 18 residues. Looked up from germline, CDR1 is MDHEN and CDR2 is SYDVKM. The CDR3 is CASSLILWGQDSSYEQYF. In DNA form, the CDR3 reads TGTGCCAGCAGTTTAATATTATGGGGACAGGATTCCTCCTACGAGCAGTACTTC.

The J gene is TRBJ1-1, the V gene TRBV7-2, with D possibly TRBD1 on 6 matching bases. The V and J ends lost 6 bases and 5 bases respectively, with 10 bases between them. Germline assignment: CDR1 SGHTA and CDR2 FQGNSA. The CDR3 has 12 amino acids. The CDR3 DNA is TGTGCCAGCAGTAAAGGGGGTACTGAAGCTTTCTTT. Translation gives CASSKGGTEAFF.

CDR3 protein: CASSSGGEAFF. Here the CDR3 DNA reads TGTGCCAGCAGCTCAGGGGGTGAAGCTTTCTTT. The rearrangement uses TRBV7-9 and TRBJ1-1, with TRBD1 identical over 7 bases. Trimming took 4 bases from V and 7 from J; bases not matched to a gene: 0. This CDR3 is 11 amino acids long. Germline CDR1 is SEHNR and CDR2 is FQNEAQ (reference sequence). The variable domain in full, with the rest retrieved from reference TRBV7-9 and TRBJ1-1, is DTGVSQNPRHKITKRGQNVTFRCDPISEHNRLYWYRQTLGQGPEFLTYFQNEAQLEKSRLLSDRFSAERPKGSFSTLEIQRTEQGDSAMYLCASSSGGEAFFGQGTRLTVV.

The rearrangement links TRBV4-1 to TRBJ2-1, with 9 bases aligning to TRBD2. Germline CDR1 and CDR2: MGHRA and YSYEKL. V gave up 0 bases and J gave up 4 bases; unmatched junction bases: 7. The CDR3 totals 17 residues. CDR3 sequence reads: CASSQDGSSGTYNEQFF. The DNA of the CDR3 is TGCGCCAGCAGCCAAGATGGGTCTAGCGGGACTTACAATGAGCAGTTCTTC.

This chain links TRBV13 with TRBJ1-6; tentative D call: TRBD1 (5 bases). The length of the CDR3 is 16 residues. Germline lookup yields CDR1 PRHDT and CDR2 FYEKMQ (reference sequence). V lost 3 bases and J lost 6, with 15 bases in between. CDR3 nucleotides: TGTGCCAGCAGCTTGGGGGGGGGAGCGGGTAATTCACCCCTCCACTTT. The encoded protein is CASSLGGGAGNSPLHF.

This clone was recorded a few times. The rearrangement links TRBV15 to TRBJ1-2; TRBD1 aligns across 11 bases. The CDR3 runs 15 residues. Germline loops: CDR1 LNHNV, CDR2 YYDKDF (reference sequence). V shed 1 base, J shed 2 bases, and the junction held 0 bases outside the gene matches. CDR3 sequence (DNA): TGTGCCACCAGCAGAGGGGACAGGGGGAACTATGGCTACACCTTC. Its translation is CATSRGDRGNYGYTF. Variable domain in full (rest from reference TRBV15 and TRBJ1-2): DAMVIQNPRYQVTQFGKPVTLSCSQTLNHNVMYWYQQKSSQAPKLLFHYYDKDFNNEADTPDNFQSRRPNTSFCFLDIRSPGLGDTAMYLCATSRGDRGNYGYTFGSGTRLTVV.

The chain uses TRBV2 and TRBJ1-2, with TRBD1 matching over 9 bases. The CDR3 is 13 residues long. The ends lost 4 bases at V and 5 bases at J; junction bases unmatched: 2. CDR1 is SNHLY, CDR2 FYNNEI, per germline. The CDR3 spells CASSAQGAYGYTF. The CDR3 bases are TGTGCCAGCAGTGCACAGGGGGCTTATGGCTACACCTTC.

This clone was detected only once. V and J are TRBV9 and TRBJ2-1, with D possibly called TRBD1 or TRBD2 (5 bases each). Trimming left V 2 bases short and J 6 bases short, with 15 bases between. The CDR3 consists of 15 residues. Germline V gene sequence: CDR1 SGDLS, CDR2 YYNGEE. CDR3 sequence (DNA): TGTGCCAGCAGCGTCGCCGGGACCAATCCCAATGAGCAGTTCTTC. This gives the protein CASSVAGTNPNEQFF.

For the CDR3, the DNA is TGTGCCAGCATCCCCTACGGCGGCTACGAGCAGTACTTC. The encoded protein is CASIPYGGYEQYF. This rearrangement joins TRBV28 to TRBJ2-7; D remains unclear. V was cut by 7 bases and J by 3 bases, with 13 bases left in between. There are 13 residues in the CDR3. Per the germline V gene, CDR1 is MDHEN and CDR2 is SYDVKM.

This chain links TRBV7-8 with TRBJ1-5, with D unclear. Germline lookup yields CDR1 SGHVS and CDR2 FQNEAQ. This CDR3 has 14 amino acids. The V gene lost 4 bases and the J gene lost 5 bases, with 12 bases spanning the gap. The CDR3 sequence: CASSYRRADQPQHF. The CDR3 DNA is TGTGCCAGCAGCTACCGACGGGCAGATCAGCCCCAGCATTTT.

J is TRBJ1-5 and V is TRBV5-8; D ambiguous. The germline CDR1 and CDR2 sequences are SGHTS and YDEGEE. The CDR3 covers 13 residues. V was pared by 4 bases and J by 4 bases, with 9 bases between. The CDR3 here is CASSVQLNQPQHF. CDR3 nucleotide sequence: TGTGCCAGCAGCGTTCAATTAAATCAGCCCCAGCATTTT.

The chain recombines TRBV19 with TRBJ2-3, with TRBD2 as a possible D gene (5 bases). The V end lost 3 bases, the J end lost 6 bases, and 19 bases lay between the germline ends. This CDR3 comprises 16 residues. The germline V gene has CDR1 LNHDA and CDR2 SQIVND (reference sequence). The CDR3 DNA reads TGTGCCAGTAGTATTTATCATTTGCGGGCGGCGGATACGCAGTATTTT. Residues: CASSIYHLRAADTQYF.

The J gene is TRBJ1-5, the V gene TRBV10-2; D is unresolved. V was pared by 5 bases and J by 4 bases, with 9 bases between. Germline lookup yields CDR1 WSHSY and CDR2 SAAADI. The CDR3 is 13 residues long. CDR3 nucleotide sequence: TGCGCCAGCAGTCACGGATCTAATCAGCCCCAGCATTTT. Translating gives CASSHGSNQPQHF.

The V call is TRBV11-2, the J call TRBJ1-2, with 11 bases identical to TRBD1. Germline CDR1 is SGHAT and CDR2 is FQNNGV. CDR3 size: 17 residues. V gave up 6 bases and J gave up 4 bases; unmatched junction bases: 13. This CDR3 reads CASRGWTGGANSYGYTF. The DNA for the CDR3 is TGTGCCAGCAGGGGTTGGACAGGGGGCGCGAATAGCTATGGCTACACCTTC.

V is TRBV6-5 and J is TRBJ2-3, with 8 bases aligning to TRBD2. The germline V gene has CDR1 MNHEY and CDR2 SVGAGI. This CDR3 comprises 14 residues. Unmatched junction bases numbered 13, after V lost 8 bases and J lost 9 bases. CDR3 DNA sequence: TGTGCCAGCGGGGTGGGGCGGGAGGTATTGACGCAGTATTTT. Its protein is CASGVGREVLTQYF.

This chain links TRBV28 with TRBJ1-2; 7 bases agree with TRBD1. The CDR3 runs 15 residues. CDR1 and CDR2 from the germline V gene are MDHEN and SYDVKM. Germline trimming cut 11 bases from V and 0 bases from J; bases unmatched to any gene: 12. The CDR3 DNA is TGTGCCTCCCGAAGGGGCAGGGGGTCTAACTATGGCTACACCTTC. It translates to CASRRGRGSNYGYTF.

This chain links TRBV12-1 with TRBJ2-7; the table names TRBD1, a call not compared with the DNA. TRBV12-1 is listed as a pseudogene. This CDR3 contains 14 residues. CDR3 amino acids: CASSWALAPYEQYF. The CDR3 coding sequence is TGTGCCAGCAGCTGGGCATTGGCGCCCTACGAGCAGTACTTC.

V and J are TRBV30 and TRBJ1-2, with TRBD1 as a possible D gene (5 bases). Trimming took off 5 bases at V and 4 bases at J, with 17 bases between the two ends. The CDR3 extends over 14 amino acids. CDR1 is GTSNPN and CDR2 is SVGIG in the germline V gene (reference sequence). CDR3 residues: CAWGRQTPSYGYTF. The DNA for the CDR3 is TGTGCCTGGGGCAGACAGACCCCCTCCTATGGCTACACCTTC.

This clone appeared a single time. The CDR3: CASSPRGDYGYTF. CDR3 DNA: TGTGCCAGCAGCCCCAGGGGTGACTATGGCTACACCTTC. V gene TRBV9 combines with J gene TRBJ1-2; possibly TRBD1 for D (6 bases). This CDR3 comprises 13 residues. V was pared by 4 bases and J by 3 bases, with 10 bases between. Germline V CDR1 and CDR2: SGDLS, YYNGEE.

This rearrangement joins TRBV6-5 to TRBJ2-7; D is undetermined. V was pared by 7 bases and J by 0 bases, with 4 bases between. Germline V CDR1 and CDR2: MNHEY, SVGAGI. CDR3 length: 11 amino acids. The CDR3 DNA reads TGTGCCAGCAAGGGCTCCTACGAGCAGTACTTC. Its translation is CASKGSYEQYF.

This rearrangement joins TRBV28 to TRBJ2-1, with a tentative D call TRBD1 (6 bases). V was shortened by 6 bases and J by 5 bases, with 11 bases between the two germline ends. This CDR3 is 13 amino acids long. Germline assignment: CDR1 MDHEN and CDR2 SYDVKM. The CDR3 loop is CASRLGQNNEQFF. DNA for the CDR3: TGTGCCAGCAGACTCGGACAGAACAATGAGCAGTTCTTC.

The chain recombines TRBV19 with TRBJ1-1, with a tentative D call TRBD1 (6 bases). The CDR3 contains 10 residues. Trimming left V 9 bases short and J 14 bases short, with 16 bases between. Looked up from germline, CDR1 is LNHDA and CDR2 is SQIVND (reference sequence). CDR3: CASRGGVQFF. The CDR3 DNA is TGTGCCAGCCGAGGGGGAGTTCAATTCTTT.

The chain combines TRBV2 with TRBJ1-1; no definite D call. The germline V gene has CDR1 SNHLY and CDR2 FYNNEI. This CDR3 contains 13 residues. The DNA of the CDR3 is TGTGCTTGCACCCAGAACATGAACACTGAAGCTTTCTTT. Its translation: CACTQNMNTEAFF.

The V and J genes are TRBV7-2 and TRBJ2-3, with D hard to call. V gave up 0 bases and J gave up 0 bases, with 10 bases separating them. The germline gives CDR1 SGHTA, CDR2 FQGNSA. This CDR3 has 16 residues. CDR3 loop: CASSLAPEVSTDTQYF. The CDR3 DNA is TGTGCCAGCAGCTTAGCGCCTGAAGTTAGCACAGATACGCAGTATTTT.

V and J are TRBV7-6 and TRBJ1-4; 8 bases map to TRBD1. Germline CDR1 is SGHVS and CDR2 is FNYEAQ. The J segment lost 10 bases and the V segment lost 5 bases, leaving 3 bases of the junction unmatched. The CDR3 loop spans 12 amino acids. CDR3 sequence reads: CASSGTGGKLFF. The CDR3 nucleotides are TGTGCCAGCAGCGGGACAGGAGGAAAACTGTTTTTT.

The count of this clone is one. The rearrangement links TRBV15 to TRBJ2-3, with 11 bases aligning to TRBD2. The CDR3 contains 15 residues. CDR1 LNHNV and CDR2 YYDKDF come from the germline V gene (reference sequence). J gave up 3 bases and V 3 bases, and 2 bases lay outside the gene matches. The CDR3 DNA follows: TGTGCCACCAGCAGTTGGACTAGCGGGACAGATACGCAGTATTTT. Protein: CATSSWTSGTDTQYF.

This clone was seen just once. This chain links TRBV3-1 (or the pseudogene TRBV3-2) with TRBJ1-1; 7 bases are shared with TRBD1. CDR3 length: 13 amino acids. V lost 3 bases, J lost 10 bases, and 8 bases stayed unmatched. The V gene's germline CDR1 is LGHDT and CDR2 YNNKEL (reference sequence). CDR3 in amino acids: CASSQDRWGRAFF. CDR3 nucleotides: TGTGCCAGCAGCCAGGACAGGTGGGGGAGAGCTTTCTTT.

The V gene is TRBV19, the J gene TRBJ2-1, with D maybe TRBD1 (5 bases). Germline V gene data show CDR1 as LNHDA and CDR2 as SQIVND (reference sequence). The CDR3 has 12 amino acids. V was trimmed by 4 bases and J by 13 bases, leaving 14 bases between them. The CDR3, as DNA: TGTGCCAGTAGTAGCTTGGACAACTTCCAGTTCTTC. Translated, it gives CASSSLDNFQFF.

The CDR3 is CASSYLGGEQYF. CDR3 in DNA: TGTGCCAGCAGCTACCTGGGGGGCGAGCAGTACTTC. The rearrangement links TRBV5-6 to TRBJ2-7; weak D call: TRBD2 (6 bases). The length of the CDR3 is 12 residues. Looked up from germline, CDR1 is SGHDT and CDR2 is YYEEEE. V was clipped by 3 bases and J by 6 bases, with 10 bases between them. Full variable domain (outside the CDR3, taken from reference TRBV5-6 and TRBJ2-7): DAGVTQSPTHLIKTRGQQVTLRCSPKSGHDTVSWYQQALGQGPQFIFQYYEEEERQRGNFPDRFSGHQFPNYSSELNVNALLLGDSALYLCASSYLGGEQYFGPGTRLTVT.